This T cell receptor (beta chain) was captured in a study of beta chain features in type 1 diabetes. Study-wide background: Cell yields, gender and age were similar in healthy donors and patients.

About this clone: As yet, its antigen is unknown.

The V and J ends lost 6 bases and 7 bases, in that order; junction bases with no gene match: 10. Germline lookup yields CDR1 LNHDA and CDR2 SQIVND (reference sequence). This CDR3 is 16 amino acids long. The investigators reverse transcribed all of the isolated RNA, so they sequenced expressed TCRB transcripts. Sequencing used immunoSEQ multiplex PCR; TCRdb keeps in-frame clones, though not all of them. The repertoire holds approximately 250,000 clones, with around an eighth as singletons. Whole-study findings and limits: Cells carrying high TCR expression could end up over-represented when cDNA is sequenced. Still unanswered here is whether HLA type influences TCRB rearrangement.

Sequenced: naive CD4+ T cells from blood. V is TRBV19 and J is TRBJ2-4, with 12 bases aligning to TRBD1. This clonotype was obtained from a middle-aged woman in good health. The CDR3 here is CASSPDPGQGANIQYF. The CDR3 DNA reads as TGTGCCAGTAGCCCCGACCCGGGACAGGGGGCGAACATTCAGTACTTC.